These 22 T cell receptor beta chains came from one sample sequenced in a study of blood T cell repertoires in COVID-19. The table came from immunoSEQ multiplex PCR; TCRdb's copy has only in-frame clones and leaves some out. The sample shows fewer than 350,000 clones, 85% to 90% of them seen only once. Source material: PBMCs or T cells enriched from blood (not recorded which). The receptors were gathered from a woman in her 30s with acute COVID-19.

The gene calls are TRBV7-9 and TRBJ2-1; tentative D call: TRBD2 (6 bases). This CDR3 spans 14 amino acids. V lost 7 bases and J 5 bases, leaving 15 bases between the germline ends. From germline, CDR1 is SEHNR and CDR2 FQNEAQ (reference sequence). Here the CDR3 DNA reads TGTGCCAGCACCTACGGGGCTAGCGACAATGAGCAGTTCTTC. Amino acids: CASTYGASDNEQFF.

The rearrangement uses TRBV27 and TRBJ2-1; TRBD2 aligns across 8 bases. The CDR3 is 14 residues long. CDR1 and CDR2 from the germline V gene are MNHEY and SMNVEV (reference sequence). J gave up 7 bases and V 2 bases, and 4 bases lay outside the gene matches. The DNA of the CDR3 is TGTGCCAGCAGTTTACGGGAGGGCCAAAATGAGCAGTTCTTC. Its protein is CASSLREGQNEQFF.

This rearrangement joins TRBV19 to TRBJ2-2; D is possibly TRBD1 (5 bases). The germline gives CDR1 LNHDA, CDR2 SQIVND (reference sequence). The CDR3 consists of 14 residues. The germline V and J ends were trimmed by 3 bases and 6 bases, with 11 bases remaining between them. CDR3 region: CASSIQGHAGELFF. CDR3 bases: TGTGCCAGTAGTATCCAGGGCCACGCCGGGGAGCTGTTTTTT.

V and J are TRBV7-9 and TRBJ2-6, with 9 bases fitting TRBD1. V dropped 3 bases and J dropped 0; count of bases not matched to a gene: 3. Looked up from germline, CDR1 is SEHNR and CDR2 is FQNEAQ (reference sequence). The CDR3 has 17 residues. CDR3 protein: CASSFGQGSSGANVLTF. The DNA of the CDR3 is TGTGCCAGCAGCTTTGGACAGGGGAGCTCTGGGGCCAACGTCCTGACTTTC.

CDR3 nucleotides: TGTGCCAGCAGTACTCGACAGGGGGGGGATCAGCCCCAGCATTTT. Translation gives CASSTRQGGDQPQHF. The rearrangement joins TRBV6-5 to TRBJ1-5; 9 positions match TRBD1. The V gene end was trimmed by 5 bases and the J gene end by 5 bases; junction bases not matched to a gene: 7. Germline lookup yields CDR1 MNHEY and CDR2 SVGAGI. The CDR3 is 15 residues long.

V gene TRBV29-1 combines with J gene TRBJ1-2, with TRBD1 identical over 9 bases. J lost 2 bases, V lost 7 bases, and 2 bases had no gene match. The CDR3 consists of 12 residues. Germline V gives CDR1 SQVTM, CDR2 ANQGSEA. The CDR3 region is CSAGQGNYGYTF. CDR3 sequence (DNA): TGCAGCGCTGGACAGGGGAACTATGGCTACACCTTC. The full variable domain, completed using reference TRBV29-1 and TRBJ1-2, is SAVISQKPSRDICQRGTSLTIQCQVDSQVTMMFWYRQQPGQSLTLIATANQGSEATYESGFVIDKFPISRPNLTFSTLTVSNMSPEDSSIYLCSAGQGNYGYTFGSGTRLTVV.

The chain has TRBV11-1 and TRBJ1-1, with a weak D call TRBD1 (5 bases). Trimming pared 0 bases from V and 0 bases from J, leaving 11 bases between. Germline CDR1 reads SGHAT; CDR2 reads FQDESV (reference sequence). The CDR3 spans 16 residues. The CDR3 DNA follows: TGTGCCAGCAGCTTAGCAGGAGTAGGGGTGAACACTGAAGCTTTCTTT. Translation: CASSLAGVGVNTEAFF.

This clone was picked up one time. This sequence joins TRBV10-3 and TRBJ1-5; 8 bases match TRBD1. The CDR3 extends over 14 amino acids. Germline trimming cut 10 bases from V and 5 bases from J; bases unmatched to any gene: 10. In germline, CDR1 is ENHRY, CDR2 SYGVKD. The CDR3 DNA sequence: TGTGCCACCGAACCCGGGACAGGATATCAGCCCCAGCATTTT. This encodes CATEPGTGYQPQHF.

The V and J genes are TRBV5-1 and TRBJ2-2, with a tentative D call TRBD2 (6 bases). The germline V gene encodes CDR1 SGHRS and CDR2 YFSETQ. This CDR3 is built from 16 residues. Trimming stripped 4 bases from V and 2 bases from J, with 15 bases between. CDR3 DNA sequence: TGCGCCAGCAGCGCGACTAGTTACTCCAACACCGGGGAGCTGTTTTTT. It is translated as CASSATSYSNTGELFF. Full variable domain (remainder filled in from reference TRBV5-1 and TRBJ2-2): KAGVTQTPRYLIKTRGQQVTLSCSPISGHRSVSWYQQTPGQGLQFLFEYFSETQRNKGNFPGRFSGRQFSNSRSEMNVSTLELGDSALYLCASSATSYSNTGELFFGEGSRLTVL.

V is TRBV11-1 and J is TRBJ2-1; TRBD2 agrees at 11 bases. The CDR3 runs 15 residues. Trimming removed 1 base from V and 6 bases from J; junction bases left unmatched: 2. The germline V gene encodes CDR1 SGHAT and CDR2 FQDESV (reference sequence). Written as DNA, the CDR3 is TGTGCCAGCAGCTTAGAACTAGCGGGAGCCAATGAGCAGTTCTTC. It specifies CASSLELAGANEQFF.

V usage is TRBV28 and J usage is TRBJ2-7; 9 positions agree with TRBD1. This CDR3 spans 18 amino acids. Germline CDR1 is MDHEN and CDR2 is SYDVKM. V shed 6 bases, J shed 0 bases, and the junction held 15 bases outside the gene matches. The CDR3 sequence is CASRLRPGQGGSSYEQYF. The CDR3 DNA follows: TGTGCCAGCAGACTCCGGCCGGGACAGGGCGGGAGCTCCTACGAGCAGTACTTC.

The chain uses TRBV7-8 and TRBJ1-5; D not certain. V lost 3 bases to trimming and J lost 3 bases, with 9 bases between them. Germline V gives CDR1 SGHVS, CDR2 FQNEAQ. This CDR3 is built from 14 residues. CDR3: CASSFVGDNQPQHF. The DNA for the CDR3 is TGTGCCAGCAGCTTCGTCGGGGACAATCAGCCCCAGCATTTT. Together with reference TRBV7-8 and TRBJ1-5, the CDR3 gives the full variable domain: GAGVSQSPRYKVAKRGQDVALRCDPISGHVSLFWYQQALGQGPEFLTYFQNEAQLDKSGLPSDRFFAERPEGSVSTLKIQRTQQEDSAVYLCASSFVGDNQPQHFGDGTRLSIL.

This clone was counted a single time. The chain employs TRBV5-4 and TRBJ1-1; TRBD1 matches at 7 bases. This CDR3 region has 14 residues. The germline CDR1 and CDR2 sequences are SGHNT and YYREEE (reference sequence). Trimming removed 4 bases from V and 4 bases from J; junction bases left unmatched: 7. CDR3 nucleotide sequence: TGTGCCAGCAGCCCACAGGGGCCGGGCACTGAAGCTTTCTTT. It codes for CASSPQGPGTEAFF. Using reference TRBV5-4 and TRBJ1-1 for the parts outside the CDR3, the full variable domain is ETGVTQSPTHLIKTRGQQVTLRCSSQSGHNTVSWYQQALGQGPQFIFQYYREEENGRGNFPPRFSGLQFPNYSSELNVNALELDDSALYLCASSPQGPGTEAFFGQGTRLTVV.

The chain uses TRBV5-1 and TRBJ2-2; 7 bases match TRBD1. The CDR3 runs to 15 residues. Germline-derived CDR1 and CDR2 are SGHRS and YFSETQ. V shed 1 base and J 6 bases; nucleotides not matched to a gene: 6. CDR3 in DNA: TGCGCCAGCAGCTTGATTGGGACAGACTCCGGGGAGCTGTTTTTT. As protein: CASSLIGTDSGELFF.

The rearrangement joins TRBV20-1 to TRBJ2-1; 10 bases align to TRBD2. Germline lookup yields CDR1 DFQATT and CDR2 SNEGSKA (reference sequence). V shed 3 bases and J 8 bases; nucleotides not matched to a gene: 13. The CDR3 runs to 16 residues. CDR3 in amino acids: CSASLTASGSQDEQFF. Here the CDR3 DNA reads TGCAGTGCTAGTCTAACTGCTAGCGGGAGTCAGGATGAGCAGTTCTTC.

The V gene is TRBV3-1 (or the pseudogene TRBV3-2), the J gene TRBJ1-2; D ambiguous. From germline, CDR1 is LGHDT and CDR2 YNNKEL (reference sequence). V gave up 0 bases and J gave up 8 bases, with 13 bases separating them. The CDR3 sequence is 14 residues long. The CDR3 nucleotides read TGTGCCAGCAGCCAAGATAAACTAACGCGGGGCTACACCTTC. Its translation: CASSQDKLTRGYTF.

The chain combines TRBV27 with TRBJ1-5; tentatively, D is TRBD1 (5 bases). Trimming took off 8 bases at V and 1 base at J, with 9 bases between the two ends. Germline loops: CDR1 MNHEY, CDR2 SMNVEV (reference sequence). The CDR3 extends over 13 amino acids. The CDR3: CASRRESNQPQHF. The CDR3 nucleotides read TGTGCCAGCCGCAGGGAAAGCAATCAGCCCCAGCATTTT.

The DNA for the CDR3 is TGCGCCAGCGGTCGACAGGGGAGCACAGATACGCAGTATTTT. It specifies CASGRQGSTDTQYF. The gene calls are TRBV5-1 and TRBJ2-3, with 8 bases identical to TRBD1. The CDR3 has 14 residues. Per the germline V gene, CDR1 is SGHRS and CDR2 is YFSETQ. Unmatched junction bases numbered 4, after V lost 7 bases and J lost 0 bases.

A single count supports this clone. The rearrangement links TRBV13 to TRBJ2-5, with D perhaps matching TRBD2 (5 bases). From germline, CDR1 is PRHDT and CDR2 FYEKMQ (reference sequence). Trimming cost V 5 bases and J 5 bases, with 15 bases left between them. This CDR3 contains 14 residues. CDR3 protein: CASSQYTGWETQYF. The CDR3 bases are TGTGCCAGCAGCCAATACACGGGGTGGGAGACCCAGTACTTC.

This chain connects TRBV4-1 to TRBJ2-3; a weak D match, TRBD2 (6 bases). Germline loops: CDR1 MGHRA, CDR2 YSYEKL. V was pared by 0 bases and J by 4 bases, with 11 bases between. CDR3 length: 15 amino acids. In nucleotides, the CDR3 is TGCGCCAGCAGCCAAGAAGGGACTCTCCCAGATACGCAGTATTTT. It is translated as CASSQEGTLPDTQYF.

The chain recombines TRBV5-1 with TRBJ1-4; unclear D gene. Germline loops: CDR1 SGHRS, CDR2 YFSETQ. The CDR3 runs 14 residues. Trimming pared 0 bases from V and 5 bases from J, leaving 8 bases between. Written as DNA, the CDR3 is TGCGCCAGCAGCTTGGCAGGTCAGAATGAAAAACTGTTTTTT. It translates to CASSLAGQNEKLFF.

The chain has TRBV23-1 and TRBJ2-3; no definite D call. TRBV23-1 is filed as an ORF, its function uncertain. V lost 2 bases and J 4 bases, leaving 16 bases between the germline ends. The CDR3 is 16 residues long. Here the CDR3 DNA reads TGCGCCAGCAGTCAACGACCGCGACGGGTGTCAGATACGCAGTATTTT. Translation gives CASSQRPRRVSDTQYF.